Detailed here is one T cell receptor beta chain. This sample is drawn from a study of blood T cell repertoires in COVID-19. Data came from immunoSEQ multiplex PCR; TCRdb stores just in-frame clones and leaves some out. The sample comprises 200,000 to 250,000 clones, about 86% of which are singletons, and around 8.9% rests with the top ten. This sequence originates from a woman aged 45-59 years with acute COVID-19. Sequencing was performed on PBMCs or T cells enriched from blood (not recorded which).

CDR3 nucleotides: TGTGCCAGCAGCCAAGAAGTAGGACGGGGGGGAAACACCATATATTTT. Protein sequence: CASSQEVGRGGNTIYF. The chain is built from TRBV4-2 and TRBJ1-3; maybe TRBD1 (5 bases). From germline, CDR1 is LGHNA and CDR2 YNFKEQ. The V and J ends lost 0 bases and 4 bases respectively, with 13 bases between them. CDR3 length: 16 residues.